These 16 T cell receptor beta chains originate from one sample sequenced in a study of CD8 T cells in Susac syndrome. Random hexamers were used to reverse transcribe an amount of about 0.45 to 1 ug RNA. TCRdb ran MiXCR on the immunoSEQ multiplex PCR reads and lists one entry per CDR3 protein. The table shows around 180,000 distinct CDR3 sequences, with 90% to 96% occurring only once. Sample: CD4+ T cells from PBMCs. These receptors were taken from a human donor with multiple sclerosis.

The rearrangement joins TRBV9 to TRBJ2-6; a possible D gene is TRBD1 (5 bases). CDR1 is SGDLS and CDR2 is YYNGEE in the germline V gene. Trimming took 0 bases from V and 2 from J, leaving 12 bases between them. The CDR3 is made up of 17 amino acids. For the CDR3, the DNA is TGTGCCAGCAGCGTAGTAATGGGGCGCACTGGGGCCAACGTCCTGACTTTC. It encodes CASSVVMGRTGANVLTF. The whole variable domain, filled in from reference TRBV9 and TRBJ2-6, reads DSGVTQTPKHLITATGQRVTLRCSPRSGDLSVYWYQQSLDQGLQFLIQYYNGEERAKGNILERFSAQQFPDLHSELNLSSLELGDSALYFCASSVVMGRTGANVLTFGAGSRLTVL.

The chain links TRBV27 to TRBJ1-5, with a tentative D call TRBD1 (5 bases). The V and J ends lost 4 bases and 7 bases respectively, with 14 bases between them. Germline assignment: CDR1 MNHEY and CDR2 SMNVEV (reference sequence). The CDR3 has 14 amino acids. This chain's CDR3 is CASSSIRAQQPQHF. Here the CDR3 DNA reads TGTGCCAGCAGTTCGATCAGGGCCCAACAGCCCCAGCATTTT.

CDR3 sequence reads: CASSPGWGNIQYF. In nucleotides, the CDR3 is TGTGCCAGCAGCCCAGGCTGGGGGAACATTCAGTACTTC. This chain uses TRBV11-3 with TRBJ2-4; tentatively, D is TRBD1 or TRBD2 (5 bases each). CDR3 length: 13 residues. With 5 bases removed from V and 7 bases from J, the gap between germline ends came to 12 bases. Germline CDR1 and CDR2: SGHNT and YENEEA.

This chain connects TRBV7-9 to TRBJ2-2; D is unresolved. Germline V lookup: CDR1 SEHNR, CDR2 FQNEAQ (reference sequence). The V and J ends lost 3 bases and 4 bases respectively, with 12 bases between them. The CDR3 covers 15 residues. The CDR3 nucleotides read TGTGCCAGCAGCTTGGTTCTCCCCGCCACCGGGGAGCTGTTTTTT. Its translation is CASSLVLPATGELFF. Using reference TRBV7-9 and TRBJ2-2 for the parts outside the CDR3, the full variable domain is DTGVSQNPRHKITKRGQNVTFRCDPISEHNRLYWYRQTLGQGPEFLTYFQNEAQLEKSRLLSDRFSAERPKGSFSTLEIQRTEQGDSAMYLCASSLVLPATGELFFGEGSRLTVL.

The chain recombines TRBV2 with TRBJ2-1, with D tentatively TRBD1 (6 bases). The V gene lost 7 bases and the J gene lost 2 bases, with 12 bases spanning the gap. Germline V gene sequence: CDR1 SNHLY, CDR2 FYNNEI. The CDR3 spans 14 residues. CDR3 DNA sequence: TGTGCCAGCAACTCACAGGGAGCCTACAATGAGCAGTTCTTC. It specifies CASNSQGAYNEQFF.

J is TRBJ1-1 and V is TRBV6-2 or TRBV6-3; unclear D gene. CDR1 is MNHEY, CDR2 SVGEGT, per germline. V lost 1 base and J lost 1, with 13 bases in between. The CDR3 has 16 amino acids. CDR3 DNA: TGTGCCAGCAGTTACTTCCCCCACAGCAGGAACACTGAAGCTTTCTTT. Amino acids: CASSYFPHSRNTEAFF.

CDR3 bases: TGTGCCAGCAGCTTTGGGGACAGGGGCGGTGGAAACACCATATATTTT. Translation gives CASSFGDRGGGNTIYF. The gene calls are TRBV5-6 and TRBJ1-3; TRBD1 matches at 10 bases. This CDR3 spans 16 amino acids. Germline V CDR1 and CDR2: SGHDT, YYEEEE. V dropped 2 bases and J dropped 3; count of bases not matched to a gene: 5.

The rearrangement links TRBV5-6 to TRBJ2-7; D not resolved. V was pared by 5 bases and J by 3 bases, with 12 bases between. In germline, CDR1 is SGHDT, CDR2 YYEEEE. The CDR3 runs 13 residues. CDR3 nucleotides: TGTGCCAGCAGACCGATGGGGTACTACGAGCAGTACTTC. Protein sequence: CASRPMGYYEQYF.

V and J are TRBV24-1 and TRBJ2-1; D assignment may be TRBD1 or TRBD2 (5 bases each). The CDR3 consists of 15 residues. Germline values: CDR1 KGHDR, CDR2 SFDVKD. The V and J ends lost 5 bases and 3 bases respectively, with 13 bases between them. In DNA, the CDR3 is TGTGCCACCAGTGCTTCCGGGGCTAGCTACAATGAGCAGTTCTTC. It encodes CATSASGASYNEQFF.

The chain combines TRBV20-1 with TRBJ1-1; D is uncertain. CDR1 and CDR2 from the germline V gene are DFQATT and SNEGSKA (reference sequence). The CDR3 length is 15 residues. V was pared by 4 bases and J by 0 bases, with 15 bases between. This CDR3 is CSAKRTDLMNTEAFF. CDR3 bases: TGCAGTGCTAAACGGACGGACCTGATGAACACTGAAGCTTTCTTT.

The chain's CDR3 is CSARDLSITDTQYF. The DNA of the CDR3 is TGCAGTGCTAGAGATCTTTCAATCACAGATACGCAGTATTTT. The chain recombines TRBV20-1 with TRBJ2-3; D call uncertain. The CDR3 has 14 residues. The ends were cut back, 0 bases at V and 2 bases at J, with 9 bases in the middle. Germline-derived CDR1 and CDR2 are DFQATT and SNEGSKA (reference sequence).

The chain joins TRBV20-1 to TRBJ1-6, with D perhaps matching TRBD1 (5 bases). Trimming cost V 4 bases and J 7 bases, with 23 bases left between them. The germline gives CDR1 DFQATT, CDR2 SNEGSKA (reference sequence). CDR3 length: 17 amino acids. The CDR3 here is CSANRRRSTGANSPLHF. Here the CDR3 DNA reads TGCAGTGCTAACCGGCGTCGGTCAACAGGTGCAAATTCACCCCTCCACTTT.

This sequence joins TRBV14 and TRBJ2-3; 8 bases agree with TRBD1. After removal of 0 bases from V and 5 bases from J, the junction contained 4 bases not matched to a gene. Per the germline V gene, CDR1 is SGHDN and CDR2 is FVKESK. The CDR3 has 15 residues. The CDR3 region has the DNA TGTGCCAGCAGCCAAGACAGGGGGCGGGGAGATACGCAGTATTTT. Translated, it gives CASSQDRGRGDTQYF.

V is TRBV2 and J is TRBJ2-7; D is undetermined. Germline CDR1 reads SNHLY; CDR2 reads FYNNEI. V lost 6 bases and J lost 5, with 8 bases in between. CDR3 size: 11 residues. In nucleotides, the CDR3 is TGTGCCAGCAGCACTTACCACGAGCAGTACTTC. Protein product: CASSTYHEQYF.

J is TRBJ2-3 and V is TRBV5-1; 7 bases map to TRBD1. The CDR3 is 15 amino acids. CDR1 is SGHRS, CDR2 YFSETQ, per germline. Trimming cost V 6 bases and J 3 bases; bases outside gene matches: 10. The CDR3 region is CASIQGDSRTDTQYF. The CDR3 coding sequence is TGCGCCAGCATCCAGGGGGACAGTAGGACAGATACGCAGTATTTT.

The J gene is TRBJ1-1, the V gene TRBV12-5, with D maybe TRBD1 (5 bases). CDR3 size: 14 residues. Trimming took off 3 bases at V and 0 bases at J, with 8 bases between the two ends. Germline values: CDR1 LGHNT, CDR2 FRNRAP. CDR3 in DNA: TGTGCTAGTGGTTTCAGGGCCATGAACACTGAAGCTTTCTTT. Encoded protein: CASGFRAMNTEAFF. Drawing the rest from reference TRBV12-5 and TRBJ1-1, the complete variable domain is DARVTQTPRHKVTEMGQEVTMRCQPILGHNTVFWYRQTMMQGLELLAYFRNRAPLDDSGMPKDRFSAEMPDATLATLKIQPSEPRDSAVYFCASGFRAMNTEAFFGQGTRLTVV.